Here is one TCR beta chain with its context. The target antigen is unknown. The protocol was immunoSEQ multiplex PCR, while the TCRdb copy is restricted to in-frame clones and leaves out a portion. This table has about 1.9 million clones, roughly 93% appearing once. J lost 5 bases, V lost 4 bases, and 6 bases had no gene match. This CDR3 comprises 13 residues. CDR1 and CDR2 from the germline V gene are SGHDT and YYEEEE. This entry is derived from a study of shared clonotypes between healthy human individuals. Whole-study results and caveats: What rarefaction showed was incomplete sorted-subset sequencing despite large depth. Among the subsets, naive ones generally showed larger estimated richness than memory ones.

The naive CD8 fraction comprised CD45RO-negative cells positively selected for CCR7 and excluded terminally differentiated effector memory CD45RA+ cells. This receptor was taken from a man between 18 and 29 years old in good health. Some clones in this sample may be carry-over from other donors' samples. The source material was naive CD8+ T cells from PBMCs. J is TRBJ2-7 and V is TRBV5-6; 7 nucleotides line up with TRBD2. CDR3 loop: CASSETRGDEQYF. The CDR3 coding sequence is TGTGCCAGCAGCGAAACCCGGGGGGACGAGCAGTACTTC.